This T cell receptor beta chain stems from a study of blood T cell repertoires in COVID-19 (dated by TCRdb to between 2020 and 2021). Notes on the research overall: The collaborator samples originated in the United States, Italy and Spain and spanned the acute and convalescent phases of COVID-19. Samples were obtained from the ongoing ImmuneRACE study (first 160 participants) and from 1,254 subjects provided by 6 global collaborators. The repertoires were made available in a free public database intended to serve as a resource for research on the immune response to SARS-CoV-2. The dataset comprised deeply sampled blood TCRbeta repertoires from subjects exposed to, actively infected with, or recovered from COVID-19. The prospective study material was composed of cDNA or gDNA derived from T cells, B-cell-depleted T cells, or PBMCs. Nearly every sample came with metadata listing a de-identified subject ID, COVID-19 status, age in years and sex. HLA class I and class II types, where available, came from metadata supplied by the sample provider rather than from assay-based typing. Summary of the overall study and its limitations: How much clinical and demographic metadata was included differed by source and by participant, and the metadata was provided uncurated.

This clone was counted a few times. Its antigen is still unknown. The record has no base qualities; no much larger clone is one base away. From the cysteine through the phenylalanine, the CDR3 covers 15 amino acids. The DNA shown is the 45-base CDR3, in frame from base 1. The germline V gene encodes CDR1 SGHNT and CDR2 YYREEE (reference sequence). At the junction V is shortened by 4 bases and J by 4 bases, with 17 bases in between. TCRbeta CDR3 regions were amplified from genomic DNA by means of the immunoSEQ Assay, a bias-controlled multiplex PCR. The authors' analysis ran thus. The number of nucleated cells in each sample was estimated by amplification of reference gene primers within the assay. To quantify the absolute abundance of each unique TCRbeta CDR3 rearrangement, sequence reads were collapsed and filtered. Productive Simpson clonality was computed per sample as the square root of Simpson's diversity index over productive rearrangements. TCRdb holds this immuneACCESS table with in-frame rearrangements only. Some clones are missing; in checked studies, unresolved V genes explain under half, and the rest has no known cause. V, J and clone size reflect that table, while D and trimming were determined from the DNA. This sample is represented by more than 200,000 clones; around 80% of them were singletons. The ten largest clones capture 4% to 4.5% of the sample.

The collaborating institutions used their own protocols to collect whole blood in K2EDTA tubes. For TCRbeta analysis, collaborators shipped samples as frozen whole blood, isolated PBMCs, or DNA extracted from either of those sample types. This TCR derives from a man aged 55-75 years with acute or convalescent COVID-19. This sequence uses TRBV5-4 and TRBJ2-5; TRBD1 might be the D gene, on 8 matching bases. Material: peripheral blood. The DNA sequence is TGTGCCAGCAGCAACGGACAGGGAGGGGGAGAGACCCAGTACTTC. This gives the protein CASSNGQGGGETQYF.